The T cell receptor beta chain described here comes from a study of blood T cell repertoires in COVID-19. The CDR3 runs to 11 residues. Trimming left V 0 bases short and J 16 bases short, with 10 bases between. From germline, CDR1 is MGHRA and CDR2 YSYEKL. Assay: immunoSEQ multiplex PCR; the TCRdb copy retains only in-frame clones and omits some. This sample carries under 300,000 clones, just under 85% of them seen once, and the ten largest clones take 6% to 7%. The V gene is TRBV4-1, the J gene TRBJ2-1; D possibly corresponds to TRBD1 (5 bases). The sequence derives from a woman aged 60 to 75 with active or convalescent COVID-19. Sequenced: peripheral blood. CDR3 sequence reads: CASSQDARVFF. Here the CDR3 DNA reads TGCGCCAGCAGCCAAGATGCCAGGGTATTCTTC.